This T cell receptor beta chain was obtained from a study of blood T cell repertoires in COVID-19. The assay was immunoSEQ multiplex PCR, and TCRdb's table has in-frame clones only and misses some. The profile shows a few hundred thousand clones, approximately 87% of them singletons. Trimming cost V 3 bases and J 9 bases; bases outside gene matches: 9. This CDR3 is 14 amino acids long. Germline loops: CDR1 KGHSH, CDR2 LQKENI. Recovered participants had two consecutive negative NP/OP PCR tests, healthcare professional clearance, or symptom resolution. The sample was PBMCs or T cells enriched from blood (not recorded which). The sequence was obtained from a woman aged 45-59 years who had recovered from COVID-19. The genes are TRBV18 and TRBJ2-5; TRBD1 aligns across 8 bases. The CDR3 sequence is CASSPGQGERAQYF. CDR3 DNA: TGTGCCAGCTCACCTGGACAGGGAGAAAGGGCCCAGTACTTC. The full variable domain, rest sourced from reference TRBV18 and TRBJ2-5, is NAGVMQNPRHLVRRRGQEARLRCSPMKGHSHVYWYRQLPEEGLKFMVYLQKENIIDESGMPKERFSAEFPKEGPSILRIQQVVRGDSAAYFCASSPGQGERAQYFGPGTRLLVL.